The source of this T cell receptor (beta chain) is a study of blood T cells in healthy people across ages. Looking at the study overall: Every two T cells gave about one barcoded beta molecule via template switching.

Study-level points and caveats: Estimated diversity that came from one million T cells was considered an underestimate.

As regards this clonotype: Its specificity is unknown.

In germline, CDR1 is SEHNR, CDR2 FQNEAQ (reference sequence). The length of the CDR3 is 17 residues. V was clipped by 4 bases and J by 5 bases; unmatched bases: 16. With a J-beta primer mix and a sample-barcoded 5' primer, a second PCR ran roughly 6 to 12 cycles. Each CDR3 protein is one row after TCRdb ran MiXCR on the 5' RACE reads. Here the sample spans around 1,900,000 distinct CDR3 sequences, approximately 40% being singletons. Sequencing was carried out using blood. The chain employs TRBV7-9 and TRBJ1-2; TRBD1 matches at 7 bases. This clonotype originated in a human donor in good health. The CDR3 here is CASSWGVRTGDLYGYTF. Written as DNA, the CDR3 is TGTGCCAGCAGCTGGGGGGTAAGGACAGGAGACCTTTATGGCTACACCTTC.